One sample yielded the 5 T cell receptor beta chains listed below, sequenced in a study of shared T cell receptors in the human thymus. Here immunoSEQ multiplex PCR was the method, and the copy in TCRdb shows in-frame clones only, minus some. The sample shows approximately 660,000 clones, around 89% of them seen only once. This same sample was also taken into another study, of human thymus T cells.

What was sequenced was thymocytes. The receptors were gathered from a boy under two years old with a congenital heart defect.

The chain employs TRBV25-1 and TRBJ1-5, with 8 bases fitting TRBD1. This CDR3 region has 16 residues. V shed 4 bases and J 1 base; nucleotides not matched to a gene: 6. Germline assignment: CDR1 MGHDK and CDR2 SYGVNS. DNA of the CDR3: TGTGCCAGCAGTGCCCTCAGGGGGCCGAGCAATCAGCCCCAGCATTTT. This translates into CASSALRGPSNQPQHF.

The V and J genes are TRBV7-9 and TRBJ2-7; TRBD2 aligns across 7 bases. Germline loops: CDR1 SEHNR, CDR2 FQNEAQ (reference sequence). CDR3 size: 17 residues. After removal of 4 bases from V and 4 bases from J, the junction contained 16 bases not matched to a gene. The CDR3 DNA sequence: TGTGCCAGCAGCTCCGCCCGAAGGACTAGTCCCCTTTACGAGCAGTACTTC. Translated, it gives CASSSARRTSPLYEQYF.

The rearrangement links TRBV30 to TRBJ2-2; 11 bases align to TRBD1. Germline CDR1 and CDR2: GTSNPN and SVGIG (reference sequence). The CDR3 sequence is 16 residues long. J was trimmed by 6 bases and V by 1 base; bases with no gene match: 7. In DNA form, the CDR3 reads TGTGCCTGGAGTGACGACACGGACAGGGGGCCCGGGGAGCTGTTTTTT. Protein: CAWSDDTDRGPGELFF.

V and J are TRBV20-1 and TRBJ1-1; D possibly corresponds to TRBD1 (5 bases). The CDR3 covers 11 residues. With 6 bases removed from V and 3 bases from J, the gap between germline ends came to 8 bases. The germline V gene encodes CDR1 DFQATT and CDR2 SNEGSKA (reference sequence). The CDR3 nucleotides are TGCAGTGCGCGGACACACACTGAAGCTTTCTTT. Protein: CSARTHTEAFF.

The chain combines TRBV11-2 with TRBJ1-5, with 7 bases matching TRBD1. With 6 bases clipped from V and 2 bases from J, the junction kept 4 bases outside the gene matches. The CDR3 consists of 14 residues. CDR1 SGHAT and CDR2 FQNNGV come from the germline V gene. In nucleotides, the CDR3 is TGTGCCAGCAGACAGACAGGGCGCAATCAGCCCCAGCATTTT. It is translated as CASRQTGRNQPQHF.